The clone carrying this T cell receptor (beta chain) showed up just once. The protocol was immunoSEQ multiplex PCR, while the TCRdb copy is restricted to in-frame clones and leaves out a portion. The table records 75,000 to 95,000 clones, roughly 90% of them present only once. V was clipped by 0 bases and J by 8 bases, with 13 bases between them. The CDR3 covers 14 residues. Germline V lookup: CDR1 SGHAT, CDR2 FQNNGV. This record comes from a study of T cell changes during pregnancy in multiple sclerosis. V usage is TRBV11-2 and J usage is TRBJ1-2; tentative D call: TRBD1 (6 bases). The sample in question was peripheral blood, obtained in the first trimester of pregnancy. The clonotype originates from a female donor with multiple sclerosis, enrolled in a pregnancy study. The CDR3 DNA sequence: TGTGCCAGCAGCTTAGATGTGTCCAGGGGAGGCTACACCTTC. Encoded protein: CASSLDVSRGGYTF.